This T cell receptor beta chain stems from a study of long-term antiretroviral therapy in people with HIV. The wider study: The study's earliest collections predate the 2015 immediate-ART recommendation by about a decade.

In each sample, roughly 1-11 million cryopreserved PBMC were present before DNA extraction. On this clone itself: Its antigen is unidentified.

Germline assignment: CDR1 SGHTA and CDR2 FQGNSA. V was pared by 6 bases and J by 10 bases, with 19 bases between. The CDR3 covers 15 residues. At survey level, the immunoSEQ assay was run in its v3.0 version. Repertoires were generated with immunoSEQ multiplex PCR, while TCRdb's copy carries only in-frame clones and drops some. The table shows roughly 33,000 clones, with about three quarters occurring only once. Overall study findings and caveats: Control repertoires displayed wider CDR3 length ranges than the HIV repertoires.

Sequenced material: unsorted PBMCs, taken 3.1 years after starting antiretroviral therapy. The chain couples TRBV7-2 to TRBJ1-6; weak D call: TRBD1 (6 bases). The clonotype was recovered from a woman between 45 and 65 years old with HIV. For the CDR3, the DNA is TGTGCCAGCAGGACCCCGGGGGCAGGGATCTCACCCCTCCACTTT. Its translation is CASRTPGAGISPLHF.